This TCR beta chain was found in a study of T cell repertoires in cytomegalovirus infection. The overall study: An indication of both CMV infection and matching HLA type came from public TCR beta signatures. Study results and limitations: Cumulated frequencies of public TCR beta families served to identify carriers of CMV plus the relevant HLA. Dominating the ex vivo response were HLA-C-restricted CMV-specific TCR beta clonotypes.

One entry per CDR3 protein results from TCRdb running MiXCR on the reads. The sample gives more than 250,000 distinct CDR3 sequences, approximately 25% of which show up once; approximately 12% is in the top ten. This clonotype was seen repeatedly, ten times or more. Its antigen is unidentified. The CDR3 spans 14 residues. V lost 4 bases, J lost 1 base, and 4 bases stayed unmatched. The V gene's germline CDR1 is SGHTA and CDR2 FQGNSA. Sample: cultured PBMCs, taken from culture after CMV antigen stimulation. V usage is TRBV7-2 and J usage is TRBJ2-7, with 7 bases identical to TRBD1. This TCR derives from a human donor in good health (CMV status not recorded). Some clones in this sample may be carry-over from other donors' samples. The DNA of the CDR3 is TGTGCCAGCAGCTACACGACAGGGTCCTACGAGCAGTACTTC. It translates to CASSYTTGSYEQYF.